This entry lists 25 T cell receptor beta chains sequenced from one sample in a study of cytomegalovirus exposure and HLA in healthy donors. The PCR contained 60 Vbeta and 13 Jbeta primers. The protocol was immunoSEQ multiplex PCR, while the TCRdb copy is restricted to in-frame clones and leaves out a portion. The sample has about 130,000 clones; roughly 80% are singletons. Sequencing used PBMCs. The receptors stem from a boy between 5 and 17 years old in good health and CMV-seronegative.

V and J are TRBV5-1 and TRBJ2-3, with a weak D call TRBD2 (6 bases). This CDR3 spans 13 amino acids. Germline CDR1 SGHRS, CDR2 YFSETQ. Trimming stripped 4 bases from V and 2 bases from J, with 8 bases between. The DNA of the CDR3 is TGCGCCAGCAGCATGGGACTCACAGATACGCAGTATTTT. Its protein product is CASSMGLTDTQYF.

The V call is TRBV27, the J call TRBJ2-5; the match to TRBD1 covers 8 bases. Germline values: CDR1 MNHEY, CDR2 SMNVEV (reference sequence). There are 14 residues in the CDR3. V shed 5 bases, J shed 9 bases, and the junction held 11 bases outside the gene matches. CDR3 sequence: CASSGSRTGHSQYF. CDR3 nucleotides: TGTGCCAGCAGTGGATCCCGGACAGGGCACTCCCAGTACTTC.

The chain links TRBV2 to TRBJ1-2, with 10 bases that match TRBD1. V was clipped by 6 bases and J by 8 bases; unmatched bases: 12. Germline V lookup: CDR1 SNHLY, CDR2 FYNNEI. The CDR3 contains 15 residues. Here the CDR3 reads CASSPLGQGVRGYTF. The DNA for the CDR3 is TGTGCCAGCAGCCCCCTAGGACAGGGGGTTAGGGGCTACACCTTC.

The J gene is TRBJ2-7, the V gene TRBV7-9; D perhaps matches TRBD1 (6 bases). CDR1 and CDR2 from the germline V gene are SEHNR and FQNEAQ (reference sequence). This CDR3 is built from 14 residues. V was shortened by 4 bases and J by 6 bases, with 16 bases between the two germline ends. Here the CDR3 DNA reads TGTGCCAGCAGCTCCTCAGGGGAGTCCCCCGAGCAGTACTTC. This gives the protein CASSSSGESPEQYF.

This chain uses TRBV29-1 with TRBJ2-1; 8 bases agree with TRBD2. CDR1 SQVTM and CDR2 ANQGSEA come from the germline V gene. The CDR3 has 12 amino acids. V trimming: 7 bases; J trimming: 3 bases; junction bases outside the gene matches: 2. For the CDR3, the DNA is TGCAGCGGAGCGGGAGTCTACAATGAGCAGTTCTTC. It yields the protein CSGAGVYNEQFF.

V and J are TRBV11-3 and TRBJ2-7; D not resolved. Germline loops: CDR1 SGHNT, CDR2 YENEEA. The CDR3 length is 12 residues. V was pared by 1 base and J by 6 bases, with 7 bases between. In DNA, the CDR3 is TGTGCCAGCAGCTTAGGAGCGAGCGAGCAGTACTTC. It translates to CASSLGASEQYF.

The chain uses TRBV19 and TRBJ1-1; D unresolved. The CDR3 is 12 residues long. V was cut by 3 bases and J by 1 base, with 3 bases left in between. Germline V gene sequence: CDR1 LNHDA, CDR2 SQIVND (reference sequence). The CDR3 spells CASSMRNTEAFF. The CDR3, as DNA: TGTGCCAGTAGTATGAGGAACACTGAAGCTTTCTTT.

A single count supports this clone. The rearrangement links TRBV6-1 to TRBJ2-3; no reliable D call. Germline values: CDR1 MNHNS, CDR2 SASEGT. This CDR3 is 15 amino acids long. The ends were cut back, 6 bases at V and 5 bases at J, with 18 bases in the middle. CDR3 sequence reads: CASSLITLGQDTQYF. The CDR3 coding sequence is TGTGCCAGCAGCCTCATAACGTTGGGCCAAGATACGCAGTATTTT.

The chain links TRBV10-2 to TRBJ2-3; tentative D call: TRBD1 (5 bases). Germline V gene sequence: CDR1 WSHSY, CDR2 SAAADI. V lost 5 bases to trimming and J lost 1 base, with 16 bases between them. The CDR3 is 16 amino acids. CDR3 loop: CASSSPDSSGTDTQYF. CDR3 nucleotides: TGCGCCAGCAGTTCCCCTGACAGCAGTGGCACAGATACGCAGTATTTT.

The chain has TRBV4-1 and TRBJ1-2; the match to TRBD1 covers 7 bases. CDR3 size: 19 residues. Per germline, CDR1 MGHRA and CDR2 YSYEKL. V lost 0 bases to trimming and J lost 8 bases; unmatched junction nucleotides: 21. This chain's CDR3 is CASSQDGGGAWRFGLGYTF. The DNA of the CDR3 is TGCGCCAGCAGCCAAGATGGAGGGGGCGCATGGCGGTTCGGGTTGGGCTACACCTTC.

The chain is built from TRBV15 and TRBJ1-4; no firm D call. Germline CDR1 and CDR2: LNHNV and YYDKDF (reference sequence). The CDR3 spans 15 residues. The V gene lost 0 bases and the J gene lost 8 bases, with 13 bases spanning the gap. The CDR3 nucleotides read TGTGCCACCAGCAGAGATCAACCTGCGCGGGAAAAACTGTTTTTT. This encodes CATSRDQPAREKLFF.

In nucleotides, the CDR3 is TGCGCCAGCAGCAGATGGACGCTCGGGAAACTGAACACCGGGGAGCTGTTTTTT. Its translation: CASSRWTLGKLNTGELFF. The rearrangement joins TRBV4-3 to TRBJ2-2, with a weak D call TRBD2 (5 bases). Germline lookup yields CDR1 LGHNA and CDR2 YSLEER. The CDR3 consists of 18 residues. V lost 5 bases to trimming and J lost 1 base, with 20 bases between them.

The chain joins TRBV27 to TRBJ1-2; 12 bases are shared with TRBD1. Germline-derived CDR1 and CDR2 are MNHEY and SMNVEV (reference sequence). J lost 4 bases, V lost 6 bases, and 12 bases had no gene match. The CDR3 loop spans 17 amino acids. In nucleotides, the CDR3 is TGTGCCAGCAGACCTCCGGGACAGGGGGCGGGTAGCTATGGCTACACCTTC. Its translation is CASRPPGQGAGSYGYTF.

This clone was observed once. The chain carries TRBV6-1 and TRBJ2-2, with 7 bases matching TRBD1. V dropped 4 bases and J dropped 0; count of bases not matched to a gene: 2. Looked up from germline, CDR1 is MNHNS and CDR2 is SASEGT. This CDR3 is built from 15 residues. CDR3: CASSGGTANTGELFF. The CDR3 nucleotides are TGTGCCAGCAGTGGAGGGACAGCGAACACCGGGGAGCTGTTTTTT.

The chain combines TRBV5-8 with TRBJ2-4; D not certain. This CDR3 comprises 12 residues. V was pared by 4 bases and J by 0 bases, with 2 bases between. Germline assignment: CDR1 SGHTS and CDR2 YDEGEE. The CDR3 DNA sequence: TGTGCCAGCAGCCTAGCCAAAAACATTCAGTACTTC. Translation: CASSLAKNIQYF. Full variable domain (remainder filled in from reference TRBV5-8 and TRBJ2-4): EAGVTQSPTHLIKTRGQQATLRCSPISGHTSVYWYQQALGLGLQFLLWYDEGEERNRGNFPPRFSGRQFPNYSSELNVNALELEDSALYLCASSLAKNIQYFGAGTRLSVL.

The chain uses TRBV5-4 and TRBJ2-5, with 7 positions matching TRBD2. After removal of 3 bases from V and 2 bases from J, the junction contained 10 bases not matched to a gene. Germline assignment: CDR1 SGHNT and CDR2 YYREEE (reference sequence). The CDR3 length is 16 residues. As DNA, the CDR3 is TGTGCCAGCAGCTGGATTTTAGGGCGGGAGCAAGAGACCCAGTACTTC. Translation gives CASSWILGREQETQYF.

This sequence joins TRBV7-2 and TRBJ2-7; 7 bases are shared with TRBD1. V lost 5 bases and J lost 4; bases outside the gene matches: 8. CDR3 length: 14 residues. CDR1 is SGHTA, CDR2 FQGNSA, per germline. Written as DNA, the CDR3 is TGTGCCAGCAGCATAGACCGGACAGGATACGAGCAGTACTTC. Translating gives CASSIDRTGYEQYF.

The chain has TRBV5-1 and TRBJ2-2, with 11 bases matching TRBD1. The V segment lost 4 bases and the J segment 5 bases; nucleotides outside the gene matches: 7. In germline, CDR1 is SGHRS, CDR2 YFSETQ. The CDR3 is made up of 16 amino acids. The CDR3 protein is CASSPDRGRGTGELFF. Written as DNA, the CDR3 is TGCGCCAGCAGCCCGGACAGGGGGCGCGGTACCGGGGAGCTGTTTTTT.

This chain links TRBV5-1 with TRBJ1-1; D call uncertain. V was shortened by 1 base and J by 4 bases, with 8 bases between the two germline ends. The length of the CDR3 is 13 residues. Germline CDR1 and CDR2: SGHRS and YFSETQ. The CDR3 DNA reads as TGCGCCAGCAGCTTGTGGGGAGGCACTGAAGCTTTCTTT. It yields the protein CASSLWGGTEAFF.

This chain joins TRBV5-1 and TRBJ2-1; TRBD2 matches at 7 bases. The length of the CDR3 is 14 residues. Germline V gene data show CDR1 as SGHRS and CDR2 as YFSETQ. The ends lost 0 bases at V and 6 bases at J; junction bases unmatched: 3. This CDR3 is CASSLELASNEQFF. DNA for the CDR3: TGCGCCAGCAGCTTGGAACTAGCGAGCAATGAGCAGTTCTTC.

This clone was recorded only once. The V gene is TRBV9, the J gene TRBJ1-1, with 12 positions matching TRBD1. Germline V gene lookup returns CDR1 SGDLS and CDR2 YYNGEE. The CDR3 sequence is 19 residues long. V lost 3 bases and J lost 3; bases outside the gene matches: 15. The CDR3 DNA reads TGTGCCAGCAGCGCCTTGATTGGGACAGGGGGCGCGGGGGACACTGAAGCTTTCTTT. Protein sequence: CASSALIGTGGAGDTEAFF.

The rearrangement uses TRBV7-9 and TRBJ2-7; D might be TRBD1 (5 bases). The CDR3 has 13 amino acids. Trimming removed 1 base at V and 3 bases at J, with 7 bases between. Germline V CDR1 and CDR2: SEHNR, FQNEAQ (reference sequence). The DNA of the CDR3 is TGTGCCAGCAGCTTAGACAGGTTCTACGAGCAGTACTTC. It is translated as CASSLDRFYEQYF.

The genes are TRBV6-5 and TRBJ2-7; 10 nucleotides match TRBD2. CDR1 MNHEY and CDR2 SVGAGI come from the germline V gene. The CDR3 length is 14 residues. V shed 7 bases and J 2 bases; nucleotides not matched to a gene: 5. The CDR3 bases are TGTGCCAGCAACAGACTAGCGGGCGCCTACGAGCAGTACTTC. Its translation: CASNRLAGAYEQYF.

A note on this clone: An end of the junction does not agree with germline; a read error may underlie this. This sequence joins TRBV7-9 and TRBJ1-1, with D unresolved. Germline CDR1 and CDR2: SEHNR and FQNEAQ (reference sequence). The CDR3 is 12 residues long. The CDR3 loop reads CSSSFSNTEAFF. Here the CDR3 DNA reads TGTTCCAGCAGCTTCTCGAACACTGAAGCTTTCTTT.

About this clone itself: An end of the junction differs from the germline gene, which may be a read error. The V gene is TRBV7-9, the J gene TRBJ2-1; D not certain. CDR1 SEHNR and CDR2 FQNEAQ come from the germline V gene (reference sequence). The CDR3 loop spans 12 amino acids. The CDR3 DNA is TGTTCCAGCAGCCTCGTCTCGGATGAGCAGTTCTTC. This codes for CSSSLVSDEQFF. The full variable domain, completed using reference TRBV7-9 and TRBJ2-1, is DTGVSQNPRHKITKRGQNVTFRCDPISEHNRLYWYRQTLGQGPEFLTYFQNEAQLEKSRLLSDRFSAERPKGSFSTLEIQRTEQGDSAMYLCSSSLVSDEQFFGPGTRLTVL.